Listed below are T cell receptor beta chains from one sample, sequenced in a study of CD8 T cells in Susac syndrome. TCRdb processed the immunoSEQ multiplex PCR reads anew with MiXCR; each CDR3 protein has one entry. The sample yields over 100,000 distinct CDR3 sequences, nearly 95% seen once. Sequences were obtained from CD4+ T cells from PBMCs. The receptors here all came from a human donor in good health. CDR3s include the opening cysteine and the closing phenylalanine or tryptophan. D genes are given only for firm matches. The size of a clone is reported for some rows only, either as once, few or many, or as a class for expanded clones.

TRBD2	TRBJ2-7	TRBV3-1	NA	CASSQDYNQRGPSYEQYF	TGTGCCAGCAGCCAAGATTATAACCAGCGGGGGCCTTCCTACGAGCAGTACTTC
NA	TRBJ2-4	TRBV4-2	NA	CASSQSPGSTNIQYF	TGTGCCAGCAGCCAGTCCCCGGGGTCGACAAACATTCAGTACTTC
NA	TRBJ2-5	TRBV6-2/TRBV6-3	NA	CASSRDTTMAQYF	TGTGCCAGCAGCAGGGACACCACGATGGCCCAGTACTTC
NA	TRBJ1-4	TRBV7-8	once	CASSSTDRTEKLFF	TGTGCCAGCAGCTCGACTGACAGAACTGAAAAACTGTTTTTT
NA	TRBJ2-6	TRBV20-1	NA	CSARAGSAGANVLTF	TGCAGTGCTAGAGCGGGGTCCGCTGGGGCCAACGTCCTGACTTTC
TRBD1	TRBJ2-1	TRBV7-9	NA	CASSLDRADEQFF	TGTGCCAGCAGCCTAGACAGGGCCGATGAGCAGTTCTTC
NA	TRBJ1-1	TRBV29-1	NA	CSVLLNPNTEAFF	TGCAGCGTGCTGTTGAACCCGAACACTGAAGCTTTCTTT
NA	TRBJ1-1	TRBV18	NA	CASSPIIGYDGTEAFF	TGTGCCAGCTCACCTATTATTGGGTACGACGGCACTGAAGCTTTCTTT
NA	TRBJ1-1	TRBV7-9	NA	CASSPWTAEAFF	TGTGCCAGCAGCCCATGGACCGCGGAAGCTTTCTTT
NA	TRBJ1-5	TRBV5-1	NA	CASSRGDEREGQPQHF	TGCGCCAGCAGCCGCGGCGACGAAAGAGAGGGGCAGCCCCAGCATTTT
NA	TRBJ1-1	TRBV29-1	NA	CSASPSGTEAFF	TGCAGCGCCTCCCCTTCGGGCACTGAAGCTTTCTTT
NA	TRBJ1-1	TRBV30	NA	CARSGRNTEAFF	TGTGCCCGGAGTGGAAGGAACACTGAAGCTTTCTTT
TRBD2	TRBJ2-3	TRBV7-2	NA	CASSASGTSTDTQYF	TGTGCCAGCAGCGCTAGCGGGACTAGCACAGATACGCAGTATTTT
NA	TRBJ1-2	TRBV20-1	NA	CSALDSGEYGYTF	TGCAGTGCTTTGGACAGCGGCGAATATGGCTACACCTTC
NA	TRBJ1-2	TRBV20-1	NA	CSANSGRDRRYGYTF	TGCAGTGCTAATTCGGGTCGGGATCGCCGATATGGCTACACCTTC
NA	TRBJ1-1	TRBV30	NA	CAWSPRQNTEAFF	TGTGCCTGGAGCCCCAGGCAAAACACTGAAGCTTTCTTT
TRBD2	TRBJ2-7	TRBV4-3	once	CASSQDSPSGTSYEQYF	TGCGCCAGCAGCCAAGATTCCCCTAGCGGGACGTCCTACGAGCAGTACTTC
NA	TRBJ2-7	TRBV14	NA	CASSPKGGYDYEQYF	TGTGCCAGCAGCCCTAAAGGGGGGTATGACTACGAGCAGTACTTC
TRBD1	TRBJ2-7	TRBV13	few	CASSLVDRVHEQYF	TGTGCCAGCAGCTTAGTGGACAGGGTCCACGAGCAGTACTTC
TRBD2	TRBJ2-3	TRBV7-2	NA	CASSSSLILAGGDTQYF	TGTGCCAGCAGCAGTAGCTTAATACTAGCGGGAGGAGATACGCAGTATTTT
TRBD1	TRBJ2-5	TRBV5-1	NA	CASSISGGRETQYF	TGCGCCAGCAGCATTTCAGGGGGCAGAGAGACCCAGTACTTC
TRBD2	TRBJ2-1	TRBV29-1	NA	CSVGTSFTYNEQFF	TGCAGCGTTGGGACTAGCTTCACCTACAATGAGCAGTTCTTC
NA	TRBJ1-1	TRBV5-6	few	CASSLGANTEAFF	TGTGCCAGCAGCTTGGGGGCTAACACTGAAGCTTTCTTT
NA	TRBJ2-2	TRBV6-2/TRBV6-3	NA	CASSNGSGELFF	TGTGCCAGCAGTAACGGGTCCGGGGAGCTGTTTTTT
TRBD1	TRBJ1-2	TRBV5-5	NA	CASSLRTGGVINGYTF	TGTGCCAGCAGCCTTCGGACAGGGGGCGTTATTAATGGCTACACCTTC
NA	TRBJ2-7	TRBV20-1	once	CSARTVDSYEQYF	TGCAGTGCTCGGACCGTCGACTCCTACGAGCAGTACTTC
TRBD2	TRBJ2-1	TRBV7-3	NA	CASSLAGVYNEQFF	TGTGCCAGCAGCTTAGCGGGGGTTTACAATGAGCAGTTCTTC
TRBD1	TRBJ2-5	TRBV7-3	NA	CASSTAPGTGETQYF	TGTGCCAGCAGCACGGCGCCCGGGACAGGGGAGACCCAGTACTTC
TRBD1	TRBJ2-2	TRBV18	NA	CASSSGQGLTGELFF	TGTGCCAGCTCATCGGGACAGGGGTTAACCGGGGAGCTGTTTTTT
NA	TRBJ2-2	TRBV6-5	NA	CASSSFRELFF	TGTGCCAGCAGTTCTTTCCGGGAGCTGTTTTTT
TRBD1	TRBJ1-2	TRBV12-3/TRBV12-4	NA	CASSSRTRQGVDGYTF	TGTGCCAGCAGTTCGAGGACAAGACAGGGGGTAGATGGCTACACCTTC
NA	TRBJ2-4	TRBV7-3	NA	CASSLTGSSNIQYF	TGTGCCAGCAGCTTAACGGGCAGCTCAAACATTCAGTACTTC
NA	TRBJ1-6	TRBV6-5	NA	CASSYSSSADLNSPLHF	TGTGCCAGCAGTTACTCGAGCTCGGCTGATCTTAATTCACCCCTCCACTTT
TRBD2	TRBJ2-5	TRBV12-3/TRBV12-4	NA	CASSPGGASGYQETQYF	TGTGCCAGCAGTCCCGGCGGGGCTAGCGGGTACCAAGAGACCCAGTACTTC
NA	TRBJ1-5	TRBV12-3/TRBV12-4	NA	CASSKGNQPQHF	TGTGCCAGCAGTAAAGGCAATCAGCCCCAGCATTTT
NA	TRBJ1-1	TRBV9	NA	CASSLFGGDMNTEAFF	TGTGCCAGCAGCCTTTTCGGAGGGGACATGAACACTGAAGCTTTCTTT
TRBD1	TRBJ2-3	TRBV24-1	NA	CATSAGQGASTDTQYF	TGTGCCACCAGTGCCGGACAGGGGGCAAGCACAGATACGCAGTATTTT
TRBD1	TRBJ1-2	TRBV19	few	CASSGTGGNYGYTF	TGTGCCAGTAGTGGGACAGGGGGAAACTATGGCTACACCTTC
NA	TRBJ2-3	TRBV10-3	NA	CAISEATDTQYF	TGTGCCATCAGTGAGGCCACAGATACGCAGTATTTT
NA	TRBJ1-4	TRBV14	NA	CASSQPLGKLFF	TGTGCCAGCAGCCAACCACTAGGAAAACTGTTTTTT
NA	TRBJ2-3	TRBV29-1	NA	CSVEGGPGTDTQYF	TGCAGCGTTGAAGGAGGGCCAGGCACAGATACGCAGTATTTT
TRBD2	TRBJ2-1	TRBV7-2	NA	CASSPSPSGGTNEQFF	TGTGCCAGCAGCCCGTCCCCTAGCGGGGGGACGAATGAGCAGTTCTTC
NA	TRBJ1-5	TRBV2	NA	CASSDQAGLGQPQHF	TGTGCCAGCAGTGACCAGGCCGGGTTGGGGCAGCCCCAGCATTTT
TRBD1	TRBJ2-5	TRBV20-1	NA	CSANRQGGRETQYF	TGCAGTGCTAACCGACAGGGTGGTAGGGAGACCCAGTACTTC
NA	TRBJ2-1	TRBV4-1	NA	CASSQEFEGRSSYNEQFF	TGCGCCAGCAGCCAAGAGTTCGAGGGGCGCAGCTCCTACAATGAGCAGTTCTTC
NA	TRBJ2-1	TRBV11-2	NA	CASNHLRTDNEQFF	TGTGCCAGCAACCACTTAAGGACCGACAATGAGCAGTTCTTC
NA	TRBJ2-7	TRBV15	NA	CATSRDPDPLYEQYF	TGTGCCACCAGCAGAGATCCGGACCCCCTCTACGAGCAGTACTTC
NA	TRBJ1-1	TRBV5-1	NA	CASSRKPGAGTEAFF	TGCGCCAGCAGCCGGAAACCCGGGGCGGGCACTGAAGCTTTCTTT
TRBD2	TRBJ2-1	TRBV27	NA	CASSPRWTSGRNEQFF	TGTGCCAGCAGTCCCCGATGGACTAGCGGCCGCAATGAGCAGTTCTTC
TRBD1	TRBJ1-2	TRBV7-2	once	CASSPGTGALTF	TGTGCCAGCAGTCCAGGGACAGGTGCCCTCACCTTC
NA	TRBJ1-2	TRBV5-1	NA	CASREDSPTTRNYGYTF	TGCGCCAGCAGGGAGGACAGCCCAACAACGAGAAACTATGGCTACACCTTC
NA	TRBJ1-2	TRBV9	NA	CASNLGDTNYGYTF	TGTGCCAGCAATCTGGGAGACACCAACTATGGCTACACCTTC
TRBD2	TRBJ2-1	TRBV4-3	NA	CASSLGLAEYNEQFF	TGCGCCAGCAGCCTCGGACTAGCAGAGTACAATGAGCAGTTCTTC
NA	TRBJ1-3	TRBV29-1	NA	CSAADGAFSGNTIYF	TGCAGCGCAGCGGACGGTGCCTTCTCTGGAAACACCATATATTTT